The 15 T cell receptor beta chains below all came from one sample that was sequenced in a study of control samples from healthy donors and cancer patients. TCRdb's copy holds only in-frame clones and misses some; the assay was immunoSEQ multiplex PCR. Among about 140,000 clones, approximately 91% were seen once, and the ten largest hold approximately 9%. The sample was blood. Receptors originate from a young woman in good health.

The chain employs TRBV10-3 and TRBJ2-7; D not certain. Trimming shortened V by 4 bases and J by 1 base, and 14 bases separated the two germline ends. CDR1 and CDR2 from the germline V gene are ENHRY and SYGVKD. The CDR3 contains 15 residues. The CDR3 nucleotides read TGTGCCATCAGTGGAGAGTCGACTGCTTCCTACGAGCAGTACTTC. Its protein product is CAISGESTASYEQYF.

The chain couples TRBV4-2 to TRBJ1-5; D unresolved. With 0 bases removed from V and 3 bases from J, the gap between germline ends came to 9 bases. The germline V gene encodes CDR1 LGHNA and CDR2 YNFKEQ. The CDR3 extends over 15 amino acids. Here the CDR3 reads CASSQDGQVNQPQHF. CDR3 DNA: TGTGCCAGCAGCCAAGACGGGCAGGTCAATCAGCCCCAGCATTTT.

The chain links TRBV5-8 to TRBJ1-4; D unresolved. Germline V gene sequence: CDR1 SGHTS, CDR2 YDEGEE. The CDR3 runs to 16 residues. Trimming shortened V by 3 bases and J by 5 bases, and 17 bases separated the two germline ends. CDR3 DNA sequence: TGTGCCAGCAGCTGGGGTATCGCGGCGGGAAATGAAAAACTGTTTTTT. Translating gives CASSWGIAAGNEKLFF.

This clone has more than one count but fewer than ten. The V and J genes are TRBV21-1 and TRBJ1-5. TRBV21-1 is a listed pseudogene. The CDR3 has 18 amino acids. The CDR3 protein is CASSKGLGGRVFNQPQHF. The CDR3 nucleotides read TGTGCCAGCAGCAAAGGATTGGGTGGAAGGGTTTTCAATCAGCCCCAGCATTTT.

The genes are TRBV19 and TRBJ2-2; perhaps TRBD2 as D (5 bases). Germline V gene data show CDR1 as LNHDA and CDR2 as SQIVND (reference sequence). CDR3 length equals 14 residues. CDR3 DNA sequence: TGTGCAGCCCCAGACTACCCGAACACCGGGGAGCTGTTTTTT. Protein sequence: CAAPDYPNTGELFF.

The gene calls are TRBV6-5 and TRBJ1-1; D remains ambiguous. CDR1 is MNHEY and CDR2 is SVGAGI in the germline V gene. This CDR3 has 15 residues. Trimming removed 0 bases at V and 1 base at J, with 9 bases between. As DNA, the CDR3 is TGTGCCAGCAGTTACTCGACCAGCCCGAACACTGAAGCTTTCTTT. Translation gives CASSYSTSPNTEAFF.

The chain couples TRBV29-1 to TRBJ2-5; D unclear. Trimming cost V 1 base and J 2 bases, with 2 bases left between them. Per germline, CDR1 SQVTM and CDR2 ANQGSEA. The CDR3 is 11 residues long. The CDR3 sequence: CSVEGQETQYF. CDR3 nucleotide sequence: TGCAGCGTTGAAGGACAAGAGACCCAGTACTTC.

CDR3 sequence: CASSLSPTGLYEQYF. The CDR3 DNA sequence: TGTGCCAGCAGCCTGTCTCCGACAGGGTTGTACGAGCAGTACTTC. The chain recombines TRBV3-1 (or the pseudogene TRBV3-2) with TRBJ2-7; TRBD1 matches at 7 bases. In germline, CDR1 is LGHDT, CDR2 YNNKEL (reference sequence). The V segment lost 4 bases and the J segment 4 bases; nucleotides outside the gene matches: 10. This CDR3 has 15 amino acids.

The chain employs TRBV7-2 and TRBJ2-2, with D perhaps TRBD1 (6 bases). The CDR3 consists of 15 residues. The V end was cut by 4 bases, the J end by 5 bases, with 14 bases between. The germline CDR1 and CDR2 sequences are SGHTA and FQGNSA. The DNA for the CDR3 is TGTGCCAGCAGCTGGACAGCGTCCGGGACCGGGGAGCTGTTTTTT. It specifies CASSWTASGTGELFF.

The chain links TRBV13 to TRBJ1-1; D is unclear. The CDR3 covers 15 residues. Germline V CDR1 and CDR2: PRHDT, FYEKMQ (reference sequence). Deletions cut 3 bases from V and 1 base from J, with 12 bases between. CDR3 sequence: CASSFGPAANTEAFF. CDR3 coding DNA: TGTGCCAGCAGCTTTGGGCCGGCGGCGAACACTGAAGCTTTCTTT.

This clone appeared a few times. CDR3 region: CASRTGEGGYTF. CDR3 sequence (DNA): TGTGCCAGCAGAACAGGGGAAGGCGGCTACACCTTC. V usage is TRBV25-1 and J usage is TRBJ1-2, with 7 positions matching TRBD1. V gave up 6 bases and J gave up 8 bases; unmatched junction bases: 6. Germline V gives CDR1 MGHDK, CDR2 SYGVNS. This CDR3 region has 12 residues.

The chain combines TRBV10-3 with TRBJ2-7; D is possibly TRBD1 (6 bases). CDR3 length equals 13 residues. In germline, CDR1 is ENHRY, CDR2 SYGVKD. The ends were cut back, 6 bases at V and 3 bases at J, with 12 bases in the middle. CDR3 coding DNA: TGTGCCATCAGAGGGGGAGTAGGCTACGAGCAGTACTTC. This translates into CAIRGGVGYEQYF.

Comment on this clone: Other DNA sequences in this specimen translate into the identical CDR3. This sequence joins TRBV9 and TRBJ1-3, with D perhaps TRBD1 (5 bases). In germline, CDR1 is SGDLS, CDR2 YYNGEE. The CDR3 sequence is 13 residues long. Trimming stripped 2 bases from V and 3 bases from J, with 6 bases between. CDR3 nucleotide sequence: TGTGCCAGCAGCGTGGGGGGTGGAAACACCATATATTTT. It translates to CASSVGGGNTIYF.

This chain connects TRBV9 to TRBJ2-1, with 7 bases lining up with TRBD2. The CDR3 loop spans 16 amino acids. The junction had 9 bases not matched to a gene; V was cut back by 3 bases and J by 3 bases. CDR1 and CDR2 from the germline V gene are SGDLS and YYNGEE. CDR3 region: CASSANSGLLYNEQFF. CDR3 bases: TGTGCCAGCAGCGCCAACTCGGGACTACTCTACAATGAGCAGTTCTTC.

Notes on this clone: Additional DNA sequences in this sample encode the identical CDR3. The CDR3 nucleotides read TGTGCCAGCAGTCGACTAGCGGTCTCCTACGAGCAGTACTTC. It specifies CASSRLAVSYEQYF. V and J are TRBV2 and TRBJ2-7; 9 bases line up with TRBD2. The CDR3 runs to 14 residues. Germline CDR1 reads SNHLY; CDR2 reads FYNNEI. V lost 5 bases to trimming and J lost 0 bases; unmatched junction nucleotides: 2.